This TCR beta chain was captured in a study of metastatic and nonmetastatic thyroid tumors. Per the study methods: Variation in CDR3 across clinicopathological groups served as the basis for constructing a distant-metastasis classifier in papillary thyroid cancer. TCRdb re-clonotyped the PCR reads via MiXCR. The V and J calls and clone size are TCRdb's, not the authors'. The sample lists tens of thousands of clones; 25% were seen once. Germline V gene sequence: CDR1 SGHDN, CDR2 FVKESK. CDR3 length: 16 amino acids. V was shortened by 0 bases and J by 3 bases, with 13 bases between the two germline ends. Nobody among the patients had been given any treatment before thyroid surgery. This clone showed up many times.

This receptor was taken from a female donor with papillary thyroid cancer or a benign thyroid nodule (not recorded which). Some clones in this sample may be carry-over from other donors' samples. V and J are TRBV14 and TRBJ2-3, with D possibly TRBD1 on 6 matching bases. Sequencing was carried out using blood. The CDR3 DNA reads TGTGCCAGCAGCCAAGAGAGCAGGGGTTTTACAGATACGCAGTATTTT. This encodes CASSQESRGFTDTQYF.